This T cell receptor (beta chain) is from a study of T cell repertoires in cytomegalovirus infection. The wider study: Both CMV infection and a matching HLA type were indicated by public TCR beta signatures. Study observations and caveats: Carriers of CMV plus the relevant HLA were identified by cumulative public TCR beta family frequency.

Regarding this clonotype: The antigen is not known.

The CDR3 has 14 amino acids. V was cut by 11 bases and J by 3 bases, with 19 bases left in between. The V gene's germline CDR1 is MDHEN and CDR2 SYDVKM. Each CDR3 protein is one row after TCRdb ran MiXCR on the reads. Altogether some 700,000 distinct CDR3 sequences are present, approximately 34% being singletons, with the ten largest covering under 3.5%. V is TRBV28 and J is TRBJ1-1; perhaps TRBD1 as D (6 bases). Specimen: PBMCs. The receptor was derived from a human donor in good health (CMV status not recorded). Some clones in this sample may be carry-over from other donors' samples. The CDR3 nucleotides read TGTGCCGCAGGGACACAGGGTTTTCACACTGAAGCTTTCTTT. Translated, it gives CAAGTQGFHTEAFF.